The clone carrying this TCR beta chain was recorded many times. The data belong to a study of breast tumors, draining lymph nodes, adjacent tissues. V shed 3 bases and J 5 bases; nucleotides not matched to a gene: 7. The CDR3 runs to 14 residues. From germline, CDR1 is MNHEY and CDR2 SMNVEV (reference sequence). TCRdb called the multiplex PCR reads again in MiXCR, with one record for every CDR3 protein. The sample holds tens of thousands of distinct CDR3 sequences, less than 55% seen once. J is TRBJ2-7 and V is TRBV27; TRBD2 agrees at 7 bases. Input material: breast tumor tissue. The TCR originated in a female donor with breast cancer. Some clones in this sample may be carry-over from other donors' samples. This CDR3 reads CASSFMGGVDEQYF. The CDR3 DNA reads TGTGCCAGCAGTTTTATGGGGGGGGTCGACGAGCAGTACTTC.